This is a list of T cell receptor beta chains from one sample in a study of neurological immune-mediated disorders. TCRdb ran MiXCR on the 5' RACE reads and lists one entry per CDR3 protein. This sample yields approximately 47,000 distinct CDR3 sequences, of which over 9.5% are seen a single time; about 10% belongs to the top ten. The sample consisted of PBMCs. The source is a male donor with HTLV-1-associated myelopathy (HAM/TSP). The CDR3 runs from the conserved cysteine through the conserved F or W. D genes are given only for firm matches. Expanded clones are given a class, and other clones once, few, many or no size at all.

>many|TRBD1|TRBJ2-7|TRBV6-5
CASNPGQGWSQYF
TGTGCCAGCAACCCGGGACAGGGGTGGTCGCAGTACTTC
>many|TRBD2|TRBJ2-3|TRBV9
CASSVGSQRGPQGTQYF
TGTGCCAGCAGCGTAGGTAGTCAGCGGGGGCCCCAGGGTACGCAGTATTTT
>many|-|TRBJ2-7|TRBV20-1
CSAARDDQYF
TGCAGTGCTGCCCGGGACGACCAGTACTTC
>many|-|TRBJ1-5|TRBV3-1
CASSHSLGPQHF
TGTGCCAGCAGCCATTCCCTAGGGCCCCAGCATTTT
>many|-|TRBJ2-6|TRBV6-1
CASSPRQAWVLTF
TGTGCCAGCAGTCCAAGACAGGCTTGGGTCCTGACTTTC
>-|-|TRBJ1-1|TRBV10-2
CASSESTRRDTEAFF
TGCGCCAGCAGTGAGTCGACCCGCCGGGACACTGAAGCTTTCTTT
>-|-|TRBJ2-5|TRBV4-3
CASSQEVTGQYQETQYF
TGCGCCAGCAGCCAAGAAGTCACGGGGCAGTACCAAGAGACCCAGTACTTC
>-|TRBD1|TRBJ1-4|TRBV18
CASSPRDRGDHNEKLFF
TGTGCCAGCTCACCCCGGGACAGGGGGGACCATAATGAAAAACTGTTTTTT
>-|-|TRBJ2-3|TRBV12-3/TRBV12-4
CASRGLFTDTQYF
TGTGCCAGCAGGGGACTGTTCACAGATACGCAGTATTTT
>many|TRBD1|TRBJ2-2|TRBV20-1
CSAMAGGRTGELFF
TGCAGTGCTATGGCAGGGGGCCGGACCGGGGAGCTGTTTTTT
>many|-|TRBJ2-7|TRBV7-9
CASSPQDEQYF
TGTGCCAGCAGCCCACAGGACGAGCAGTACTTC
>medium-sized|-|TRBJ2-2|TRBV7-9
CASSSPQGRNPGELFF
TGTGCCAGCAGCTCCCCGCAGGGGCGGAATCCCGGGGAGCTGTTTTTT
>large|TRBD2|TRBJ2-3|TRBV7-8
CASSPPPGLAGVSTDTQYF
TGTGCCAGCAGCCCCCCCCCGGGACTAGCGGGGGTGAGCACAGATACGCAGTATTTT
>many|TRBD1|TRBJ2-2|TRBV5-1
CASSSLVRTGMRTGELFF
TGCGCCAGCAGCTCGCTGGTTCGGACAGGGATGAGGACCGGGGAGCTGTTTTTT
>-|TRBD1|TRBJ1-1|TRBV29-1
CSVGQGANTEAFF
TGCAGCGTCGGACAGGGGGCGAACACTGAAGCTTTCTTT
>many|-|TRBJ2-7|TRBV20-1
CSARKGAYTYEQYF
TGCAGTGCTCGCAAGGGAGCGTACACCTACGAGCAGTACTTC
>many|-|TRBJ1-2|TRBV5-5
CASSPLSASYGYTF
TGTGCCAGCAGCCCCCTTTCGGCCTCCTATGGCTACACCTTC
>many|-|TRBJ2-5|TRBV15
CATSKPAGAEETQYF
TGTGCCACCAGCAAGCCCGCGGGGGCGGAGGAGACCCAGTACTTC
>many|-|TRBJ1-2|TRBV7-2
CTSSLRGGTTNYGYTF
TGTACCAGCAGCTTACGGGGAGGCACAACTAACTATGGCTACACCTTC
>many|-|TRBJ1-2|TRBV7-2
CASTPGRDYGYTF
TGTGCCAGCACCCCTGGCAGGGACTATGGCTACACCTTC
>many|-|TRBJ2-1|TRBV5-1
CASSLASSSYNEQFF
TGCGCCAGCAGCTTGGCCTCCAGCTCCTACAATGAGCAGTTCTTC
>many|TRBD1|TRBJ2-5|TRBV12-3/TRBV12-4
CASRGDSWGTQYF
TGTGCCAGCAGGGGGGACAGCTGGGGGACCCAGTACTTC
>many|-|TRBJ1-1|TRBV5-1
CASSFGHPGTEAFF
TGCGCCAGCAGCTTCGGACACCCGGGAACTGAAGCTTTCTTT
>many|-|TRBJ1-5|TRBV5-6
CASSRLGLRDQPQHF
TGTGCCAGCAGCAGGCTGGGGCTCAGGGATCAGCCCCAGCATTTT
>many|-|TRBJ1-6|TRBV6-2/TRBV6-3
CARESRASGNSPLHF
TGTGCCAGAGAAAGTAGGGCGTCGGGCAATTCACCCCTCCACTTT
>many|-|TRBJ2-7|TRBV7-3
CASSFDSSYEQYF
TGTGCCAGCAGCTTTGACAGCTCCTACGAGCAGTACTTC
>many|-|TRBJ2-3|TRBV29-1
CSVGRRIGTDTQYF
TGCAGCGTTGGACGGAGAATAGGCACAGATACGCAGTATTTT
>many|-|TRBJ2-6|TRBV20-1
CSASERTNVLTF
TGCAGTGCTAGTGAAAGGACCAACGTCCTGACTTTC
>many|-|TRBJ2-5|TRBV3-1
CASSQEGGKTQYF
TGTGCCAGCAGCCAAGAAGGAGGAAAGACCCAGTACTTC
>many|TRBD1|TRBJ2-3|TRBV29-1
CSVRRGTGGDTQYF
TGCAGCGTTAGAAGGGGGACAGGGGGGGATACGCAGTATTTT
>many|-|TRBJ1-2|TRBV6-1
CASREQGYYGYTF
TGTGCCAGCAGAGAACAGGGATACTATGGCTACACCTTC
>many|TRBD1|TRBJ2-3|TRBV5-1
CASSTGTASGTDTQYF
TGCGCCAGCAGCACAGGGACAGCCTCGGGCACAGATACGCAGTATTTT
>many|-|TRBJ1-5|TRBV12-3/TRBV12-4
CASSNTPNGQPQHF
TGTGCCAGCAGTAACACACCCAACGGTCAGCCCCAGCATTTT
>many|-|TRBJ2-5|TRBV20-1
CSALNGPWDGTQYF
TGCAGTGCCCTTAACGGGCCCTGGGATGGGACCCAGTACTTC
>many|TRBD1|TRBJ1-4|TRBV5-1
CASSRWGQFATNEKLFF
TGCGCCAGCAGCAGATGGGGACAGTTTGCAACTAATGAAAAACTGTTTTTT
>many|-|TRBJ1-2|TRBV5-1
CASSDDRDGRTLYTF
TGCGCCAGCAGCGACGACCGGGACGGTCGGACGCTCTACACCTTC
>many|-|TRBJ1-1|TRBV10-3
CAISESTGRQAFF
TGTGCCATCAGTGAGTCGACCGGGCGGCAAGCTTTCTTT
>many|-|TRBJ1-5|TRBV29-1
CSVTLGGINQPQHF
TGCAGCGTGACCCTCGGGGGGATCAATCAGCCCCAGCATTTT
>many|-|TRBJ2-5|TRBV7-9
CASSSGQTETQYF
TGTGCCAGCAGCTCCGGACAGACCGAGACCCAGTACTTC
>many|-|TRBJ1-4|TRBV28
CASSFGWRTEKLFF
TGTGCCAGCAGTTTTGGGTGGAGGACTGAAAAACTGTTTTTT
>many|TRBD1|TRBJ2-5|TRBV5-1
CASSPTTGVETQYF
TGCGCCAGCAGTCCCACGACAGGGGTGGAGACCCAGTACTTC
>many|-|TRBJ2-3|TRBV10-3
CAISERGEVDTQYF
TGTGCCATCAGTGAGAGGGGAGAGGTAGATACGCAGTATTTT